A selection of T cell receptor beta chains follows, all from one sample in a study of blood T cell repertoires in COVID-19. Some clones are missing from TCRdb's copy, which holds only in-frame ones; the method was immunoSEQ multiplex PCR. The sample lists 110,000 to 150,000 clones, 75% to 90% occurring once. Sequencing used peripheral blood. The receptor set was obtained from a human donor in a cohort sampled during active COVID-19. Each CDR3 is given with its conserved first and last residue. The order of the fields is clone size, V gene, CDR3 length, D gene, J gene, CDR3 DNA, CDR3 protein. The D gene is left open where the match is weak. Only part of the rows carry a size: once, few, many, or a class if the clone is expanded.

size: .; V: TRBV7-2; length: 14; D: .; J: TRBJ2-5; DNA: TGTGCCAGCAGTTCCAGGCCGGCAGGCGAGACCCAGTACTTC; CDR3: CASSSRPAGETQYF
size: .; V: TRBV19; length: 15; D: TRBD1; J: TRBJ2-1; DNA: TGTGCCAGTAGTATAGAGGGACAGAGCTACAATGAGCAGTTCTTC; CDR3: CASSIEGQSYNEQFF
size: .; V: TRBV11-2; length: 13; D: TRBD2; J: TRBJ2-1; DNA: TGTGCCAGCAGCTTAGTACTGGGAGGGGAGCAGTTCTTC; CDR3: CASSLVLGGEQFF
size: .; V: TRBV4-2; length: 15; D: .; J: TRBJ2-1; DNA: TGTGCCAGCAGTCCGAGACACAGCTCCTACAATGAGCAGTTCTTC; CDR3: CASSPRHSSYNEQFF
size: .; V: TRBV5-6; length: 13; D: .; J: TRBJ1-1; DNA: TGTGCCAGCAGCTCTCAGGGCAGCACTGAAGCTTTCTTT; CDR3: CASSSQGSTEAFF
size: .; V: TRBV2; length: 14; D: .; J: TRBJ1-5; DNA: TGTGCCAGCAGTTGGTCTACCCTAAATCAGCCCCAGCATTTT; CDR3: CASSWSTLNQPQHF
size: .; V: TRBV12-3/TRBV12-4; length: 13; D: .; J: TRBJ1-5; DNA: TGTGCCAGCAGTTTCGGTGGGGCCCAGCCCCAGCATTTT; CDR3: CASSFGGAQPQHF
size: .; V: TRBV5-4; length: 13; D: .; J: TRBJ1-2; DNA: TGTGCCAGCAGCTTGGTTCGTGGCGCCGCGGGTACCTTC; CDR3: CASSLVRGAAGTF
size: .; V: TRBV7-2; length: 15; D: .; J: TRBJ2-5; DNA: TGTGCCAGCAGCTTATTCAAACAGCCGCAAGAGACCCAGTACTTC; CDR3: CASSLFKQPQETQYF
size: .; V: TRBV28; length: 13; D: .; J: TRBJ1-2; DNA: TGTGCCGCCGGTAACGGGGTGAGCGGAGGCTACACCTTC; CDR3: CAAGNGVSGGYTF
size: few; V: TRBV27; length: 13; D: .; J: TRBJ1-6; DNA: TGTGCCAGCAGTTCAGGGTTGGGGTCACCCCTCCACTTT; CDR3: CASSSGLGSPLHF
size: .; V: TRBV10-3; length: 12; D: TRBD1; J: TRBJ1-1; DNA: TGTGCCTCTTCCGGGACAGGTCTTGAAGCTTTCTTT; CDR3: CASSGTGLEAFF
size: .; V: TRBV7-8; length: 15; D: .; J: TRBJ1-1; DNA: TGTGCCAGCAGCTTAGCTAACAGGGTCGGCACTGAAGCTTTCTTT; CDR3: CASSLANRVGTEAFF
size: .; V: TRBV18; length: 15; D: .; J: TRBJ2-2; DNA: TGTGCCAGCCCCCGTAGGACAGTCTCGTCCGGGGAGCTGTTTTTT; CDR3: CASPRRTVSSGELFF
size: .; V: TRBV5-6; length: 14; D: TRBD1; J: TRBJ1-5; DNA: TGTGCCAGCAGCTCGGGACAGAAGAATCAGCCCCAGCATTTT; CDR3: CASSSGQKNQPQHF
size: .; V: TRBV30; length: 13; D: .; J: TRBJ1-5; DNA: TGTGCCTGGACGGCCGGGGTCCGTCAGCCCCAGCATTTT; CDR3: CAWTAGVRQPQHF
size: .; V: TRBV3-1/TRBV3-2; length: 15; D: .; J: TRBJ2-2; DNA: TGTGCCAGCAGCCGACAGTTTTCGAACACCGGGGAGCTGTTTTTT; CDR3: CASSRQFSNTGELFF
size: .; V: TRBV2; length: 12; D: .; J: TRBJ2-3; DNA: TGTGCCAGCAGTGGGGCCACAGATACGCAGTATTTT; CDR3: CASSGATDTQYF
size: once; V: TRBV5-1; length: 14; D: TRBD1; J: TRBJ1-2; DNA: TGCGCCAGCAGGTTTGGGACAGCTACGAGTGGCTACACCTTC; CDR3: CASRFGTATSGYTF
size: .; V: TRBV10-2; length: 12; D: TRBD1; J: TRBJ1-2; DNA: TGCGCCAGTGGGACAGGGGCATATGGCTACACCTTC; CDR3: CASGTGAYGYTF
size: .; V: TRBV2; length: 14; D: TRBD2; J: TRBJ2-3; DNA: TGTGCCAGCAGACTGGTAGCGGGATTAGATACGCAGTATTTT; CDR3: CASRLVAGLDTQYF
size: .; V: TRBV6-5; length: 13; D: .; J: TRBJ1-2; DNA: TGTGCCAGCAGTTACGCAGGGAACTATGGCTACACCTTC; CDR3: CASSYAGNYGYTF
size: .; V: TRBV7-2; length: 17; D: TRBD1; J: TRBJ1-5; DNA: TGTGCCAGCAGCTTAGTGGGGACAGCTTCGGGCAATCAGCCCCAGCATTTT; CDR3: CASSLVGTASGNQPQHF
size: .; V: TRBV4-3; length: 15; D: TRBD2; J: TRBJ2-2; DNA: TGCGCCAGCAGTAGGGCGACTAGCGGGACCGGGGAGCTGTTTTTT; CDR3: CASSRATSGTGELFF
size: .; V: TRBV11-3; length: 15; D: .; J: TRBJ1-2; DNA: TGTGCCAGCAGCCTAGGGCGACAGACTAACTATGGCTACACCTTC; CDR3: CASSLGRQTNYGYTF
size: .; V: TRBV6-2/TRBV6-3; length: 14; D: TRBD1; J: TRBJ1-2; DNA: TGTGCCAGCAGTTACGGGACAGCAGGCTATGGCTACACCTTC; CDR3: CASSYGTAGYGYTF
size: .; V: TRBV7-2; length: 17; D: .; J: TRBJ2-3; DNA: TGTGCCAGCAGCTTAGTTGGCGGGGCATATAGCACAGATACGCAGTATTTT; CDR3: CASSLVGGAYSTDTQYF
size: .; V: TRBV14; length: 15; D: TRBD1; J: TRBJ1-5; DNA: TGTGCCAGCAGCCAAGGGACAGGGGCACGCCAGCCCCAGCATTTT; CDR3: CASSQGTGARQPQHF
size: .; V: TRBV5-6; length: 14; D: .; J: TRBJ1-1; DNA: TGTGCCAGCAGCTTGGCCGGGATCAGGACTGAAGCTTTCTTT; CDR3: CASSLAGIRTEAFF
size: .; V: TRBV7-3; length: 14; D: .; J: TRBJ1-2; DNA: TGTGCCAGCAGCTTAAATGCAGGGTCCTATGGCTACACCTTC; CDR3: CASSLNAGSYGYTF
size: .; V: TRBV2; length: 13; D: TRBD1; J: TRBJ1-5; DNA: TGTGCCAGTAAGACAGGGGACAATCAGCCCCAGCATTTT; CDR3: CASKTGDNQPQHF
size: .; V: TRBV6-2/TRBV6-3; length: 17; D: TRBD1; J: TRBJ1-1; DNA: TGTGCCAGCAGTTACTCAGGGGGCGCCTTGTCGAACACTGAAGCTTTCTTT; CDR3: CASSYSGGALSNTEAFF
size: few; V: TRBV30; length: 15; D: TRBD1; J: TRBJ2-2; DNA: TGTGCCTGGAGTGTACAGGGCAGGGGGACCGGGGAGCTGTTTTTT; CDR3: CAWSVQGRGTGELFF
size: .; V: TRBV7-8; length: 12; D: .; J: TRBJ2-5; DNA: TGTGCCAGCAGCCAATCCAGAGAGACCCAGTACTTC; CDR3: CASSQSRETQYF
size: .; V: TRBV3-1/TRBV3-2; length: 19; D: .; J: TRBJ2-3; DNA: TGTGCCAGCAGCCAAAGTGCCCCGTTCCAGCGGGTCAGCACAGATACGCAGTATTTT; CDR3: CASSQSAPFQRVSTDTQYF
size: .; V: TRBV5-6; length: 13; D: TRBD1; J: TRBJ1-2; DNA: TGTGCCAGCAGCCCCCGGGACAGGGCTGGCTACACCTTC; CDR3: CASSPRDRAGYTF
size: .; V: TRBV11-3; length: 15; D: TRBD2; J: TRBJ2-2; DNA: TGTGCCAGCCGCGGTCTAGCGGGGGAGACCGGGGAGCTGTTTTTT; CDR3: CASRGLAGETGELFF
size: .; V: TRBV7-6; length: 13; D: .; J: TRBJ1-1; DNA: TGTGCCAGCAGCTTAGACTCGAACACTGAAGCTTTCTTT; CDR3: CASSLDSNTEAFF
size: few; V: TRBV27; length: 13; D: TRBD1; J: TRBJ2-7; DNA: TGTGCCAGCAGTCGACAGGGACAGGACGAGCAGTACTTC; CDR3: CASSRQGQDEQYF
size: .; V: TRBV3-1/TRBV3-2; length: 14; D: .; J: TRBJ2-1; DNA: TGTGCCAGCAGCCGCCGGGACTGGAACAATGAGCAGTTCTTC; CDR3: CASSRRDWNNEQFF
size: few; V: TRBV5-8; length: 16; D: .; J: TRBJ2-3; DNA: TGTGCCAGCAGCTTGACGCTCGGTTCTAGCACAGATACGCAGTATTTT; CDR3: CASSLTLGSSTDTQYF
size: .; V: TRBV7-2; length: 19; D: .; J: TRBJ2-1; DNA: TGTGCCAGCAGCCGGGGGGCGGCTAGCTCCCCCGGCAGCTACAATGAGCAGTTCTTC; CDR3: CASSRGAASSPGSYNEQFF
size: .; V: TRBV6-6; length: 14; D: .; J: TRBJ1-1; DNA: TGTGCCAGCAGAGCCACGGGGGTTGGGACTGAAGCTTTCTTT; CDR3: CASRATGVGTEAFF
size: .; V: TRBV4-2; length: 15; D: .; J: TRBJ2-1; DNA: TGTGCCAGCAGCCAAGATAGGGGCTCCTACAATGAGCAGTTCTTC; CDR3: CASSQDRGSYNEQFF
size: .; V: TRBV6-5; length: 13; D: TRBD1; J: TRBJ1-6; DNA: TGTGCCAGCAGAGACAGGGGGTACTCACCCCTCCACTTT; CDR3: CASRDRGYSPLHF
size: .; V: TRBV7-3; length: 17; D: TRBD1; J: TRBJ2-1; DNA: TGTGCCAGCAGCTTAACGGGGGGACAGGGCTTCGGGTATGAGCAGTTCTTC; CDR3: CASSLTGGQGFGYEQFF
size: .; V: TRBV16; length: 16; D: .; J: TRBJ1-1; DNA: TGTGCCAGCAGCCAAGGACCGACAGGTTCCGGCACTGAAGCTTTCTTT; CDR3: CASSQGPTGSGTEAFF
size: .; V: TRBV5-1; length: 14; D: .; J: TRBJ2-1; DNA: TGCGCCAGCAGCTTGGGAGGGGCTAGCGATGAGCAGTTCTTC; CDR3: CASSLGGASDEQFF
size: .; V: TRBV7-2; length: 12; D: .; J: TRBJ1-1; DNA: TGTGCCAGCAGGCTGACGGGATTTGAAGCTTTCTTT; CDR3: CASRLTGFEAFF
size: few; V: TRBV5-4; length: 12; D: .; J: TRBJ1-1; DNA: TGTGCCAGCAGCTTTATGAACACTGAAGCTTTCTTT; CDR3: CASSFMNTEAFF
size: .; V: TRBV6-1; length: 16; D: TRBD2; J: TRBJ2-1; DNA: TGTGCCAGCAGTGGCGGGAGGGTTCGCTCCTACAATGAGCAGTTCTTC; CDR3: CASSGGRVRSYNEQFF
size: once; V: TRBV27; length: 14; D: TRBD1; J: TRBJ1-4; DNA: TGTGCCAGCAGTCGGGACAGGGTCCATGAAAAACTGTTTTTT; CDR3: CASSRDRVHEKLFF
size: .; V: TRBV3-1/TRBV3-2; length: 13; D: .; J: TRBJ1-4; DNA: TGTGCCAGCAGCCAGGGCAGGTGGGAAAAACTGTTTTTT; CDR3: CASSQGRWEKLFF
size: .; V: TRBV30; length: 13; D: TRBD1; J: TRBJ1-5; DNA: TGTGCCTGGAGTGTACAGGGGAACCAGCCCCAGCATTTT; CDR3: CAWSVQGNQPQHF
size: .; V: TRBV27; length: 16; D: TRBD2; J: TRBJ2-2; DNA: TGTGCCAGCAGTTTTAATCGGGGGGGGAACACCGGGGAGCTGTTTTTT; CDR3: CASSFNRGGNTGELFF
size: .; V: TRBV9; length: 16; D: TRBD2; J: TRBJ2-2; DNA: TGTGCCAGCAGCCCCCCGGGACTAGGGAACACCGGGGAGCTGTTTTTT; CDR3: CASSPPGLGNTGELFF